A single sample gave rise to the 28 T cell receptor beta chains below, sequenced in a study of identical twins. TCRdb redid the calling of the 5' RACE reads with MiXCR, one entry per CDR3 protein. The sample lists hundreds of thousands of distinct CDR3 sequences; under 9% were seen once. These records were also assigned to another study, of yellow fever vaccine responses in identical twins.

Material for sequencing was PBMCs. These receptors were obtained from a woman aged 18-30 years in good health.

This clonotype was observed at least ten times. The CDR3 spells CSANARHQETQYF. The CDR3 bases are TGCAGTGCTAACGCACGGCACCAAGAGACCCAGTACTTC. V gene TRBV20-1 combines with J gene TRBJ2-5; no definite D call. The CDR3 sequence is 13 residues long. Germline V lookup: CDR1 DFQATT, CDR2 SNEGSKA (reference sequence). Trimming removed 4 bases from V and 0 bases from J, with 9 bases in between.

Ten or more counts support this clonotype. J is TRBJ1-5 and V is TRBV12-3 or TRBV12-4; D is undetermined. The germline V and J ends were trimmed by 6 bases and 1 base, with 13 bases remaining between them. This CDR3 has 15 amino acids. The CDR3 region has the DNA TGTGCCAGCAGCCTCGGCCAGGCGAGCAATCAGCCCCAGCATTTT. This encodes CASSLGQASNQPQHF.

The chain uses TRBV20-1 and TRBJ2-1; no clear D gene. The CDR3 sequence is 15 residues long. The V gene's germline CDR1 is DFQATT and CDR2 SNEGSKA (reference sequence). In DNA, the CDR3 is TGCAGCTTGGGCCCCCCTGTGATATCTTACAATGAGCAGTTCTTC. Translated, it gives CSLGPPVISYNEQFF.

This clonotype was found many times. The CDR3 coding sequence is TGTGCCAGCAGCCCCCCCCCGGGGGCGGTGGAGACCCAGTACTTC. Translating gives CASSPPPGAVETQYF. V usage is TRBV6-1 and J usage is TRBJ2-5; D could derive from TRBD1 or TRBD2 (6 bases each). This CDR3 has 15 amino acids. The V and J ends lost 6 bases and 5 bases respectively, with 19 bases between them. The germline V gene has CDR1 MNHNS and CDR2 SASEGT.

V and J are TRBV20-1 and TRBJ2-7; unclear D gene. Trimming cost V 2 bases and J 1 base, with 12 bases left between them. Germline CDR1 DFQATT, CDR2 SNEGSKA (reference sequence). This CDR3 is 14 amino acids long. The CDR3 region has the DNA TGCAGTGCTAGACGTAACAGTCTTTCCTACGAGCAGTACTTC. It specifies CSARRNSLSYEQYF.

This clonotype was counted between two and nine times. The V call is TRBV10-3, the J call TRBJ2-2; D might be TRBD1 (5 bases). This CDR3 spans 13 amino acids. In germline, CDR1 is ENHRY, CDR2 SYGVKD. Deletions cut 10 bases from V and 6 bases from J, with 15 bases between. The CDR3 reads CATNQPGSGELFF. The CDR3, as DNA: TGTGCCACTAACCAACCAGGGTCCGGGGAGCTGTTTTTT.

The chain is built from TRBV20-1 and TRBJ2-2; the D is unclear. Germline V lookup: CDR1 DFQATT, CDR2 SNEGSKA (reference sequence). V lost 6 bases and J lost 2, with 13 bases in between. The CDR3 totals 14 residues. The CDR3 protein is CSALIGLNTGELFF. CDR3 sequence (DNA): TGCAGTGCGCTAATAGGGCTTAACACCGGGGAGCTGTTTTTT.

This rearrangement joins TRBV6-2 or TRBV6-3 to TRBJ2-5; D is unclear. The V end lost 2 bases, the J end lost 4 bases, and 14 bases lay between the germline ends. Germline V gene data show CDR1 as MNHEY and CDR2 as SVGEGT. The CDR3 has 15 residues. The CDR3 DNA sequence: TGTGCCAGCAGTTACGGGGTATTGGACGGAGAGACCCAGTACTTC. Its protein is CASSYGVLDGETQYF.

V gene TRBV7-3 combines with J gene TRBJ2-3; 12 bases agree with TRBD2. CDR1 SGHTA and CDR2 FQGTGA come from the germline V gene. This CDR3 has 19 residues. V gave up 1 base and J gave up 3 bases; unmatched junction bases: 11. The CDR3 region has the DNA TGTGCCAGCAGCTTAATTTCCCAGACTAGCGGGAGTGTGACAGATACGCAGTATTTT. It translates to CASSLISQTSGSVTDTQYF. The full variable domain, with the rest looked up from reference TRBV7-3 and TRBJ2-3, is GAGVSQTPSNKVTEKGKYVELRCDPISGHTALYWYRQSLGQGPEFLIYFQGTGAADDSGLPNDRFFAVRPEGSVSTLKIQRTERGDSAVYLCASSLISQTSGSVTDTQYFGPGTRLTVL.

This chain joins TRBV6-5 and TRBJ2-4, with 11 nucleotides matching TRBD2. The V gene end was trimmed by 0 bases and the J gene end by 15 bases; junction bases not matched to a gene: 16. CDR1 is MNHEY and CDR2 is SVGAGI in the germline V gene. This CDR3 has 17 amino acids. The CDR3 is CASSYSTSGNNMPRGYF. The CDR3 region has the DNA TGTGCCAGCAGTTACTCGACTAGCGGGAATAATATGCCCCGGGGGTACTTC.

This clonotype was found a few times. The chain carries TRBV7-9 and TRBJ2-3, with 7 bases lining up with TRBD1. This CDR3 has 17 residues. The germline V gene encodes CDR1 SEHNR and CDR2 FQNEAQ (reference sequence). The junction had 14 bases not matched to a gene; V was cut back by 4 bases and J by 4 bases. DNA of the CDR3: TGTGCCAGCAGCTCCTCCGAGATGTCAGGGGGACCAGATACGCAGTATTTT. Translation gives CASSSSEMSGGPDTQYF. Full variable domain (rest looked up from reference TRBV7-9 and TRBJ2-3): DTGVSQNPRHKITKRGQNVTFRCDPISEHNRLYWYRQTLGQGPEFLTYFQNEAQLEKSRLLSDRFSAERPKGSFSTLEIQRTEQGDSAMYLCASSSSEMSGGPDTQYFGPGTRLTVL.

This clonotype was recorded a few times. The V call is TRBV14, the J call TRBJ1-1; D gene uncertain. Trimming took off 1 base at V and 5 bases at J, with 8 bases between the two ends. Germline V lookup: CDR1 SGHDN, CDR2 FVKESK. This CDR3 contains 13 residues. Here the CDR3 reads CASSQVRWTEAFF. The CDR3 bases are TGTGCCAGCAGCCAAGTTAGGTGGACTGAAGCTTTCTTT.

This clonotype has at least ten counts. Here the CDR3 DNA reads TGTGCCAGCAGCTTGGACAGGGGGCTAGGTCAGCCCCAGCATTTT. Translation gives CASSLDRGLGQPQHF. This chain connects TRBV6-1 to TRBJ1-5; 11 bases agree with TRBD1. V dropped 6 bases and J dropped 6; count of bases not matched to a gene: 7. The CDR3 length is 15 residues. CDR1 is MNHNS and CDR2 is SASEGT in the germline V gene.

The sample holds many counts of this clonotype. This chain joins TRBV12-3 or TRBV12-4 and TRBJ1-6, with D maybe TRBD1 (5 bases). The CDR3 covers 15 residues. V lost 5 bases to trimming and J lost 9 bases, with 17 bases between them. CDR3 region: CASSLIGGESSPLHF. Written as DNA, the CDR3 is TGTGCCAGCAGTCTCATCGGGGGGGAATCTTCACCCCTCCACTTT.

In this sample, this clonotype turned up a few times. The J gene is TRBJ2-2, the V gene TRBV28, with 8 bases aligning to TRBD1. With 4 bases clipped from V and 6 bases from J, the junction kept 4 bases outside the gene matches. This CDR3 spans 14 amino acids. Germline-derived CDR1 and CDR2 are MDHEN and SYDVKM. The CDR3: CASSWTGIAGELFF. CDR3 in DNA: TGTGCCAGCAGTTGGACAGGGATTGCCGGGGAGCTGTTTTTT. Together with reference TRBV28 and TRBJ2-2, the CDR3 gives the full variable domain: DVKVTQSSRYLVKRTGEKVFLECVQDMDHENMFWYRQDPGLGLRLIYFSYDVKMKEKGDIPEGYSVSREKKERFSLILESASTNQTSMYLCASSWTGIAGELFFGEGSRLTVL.

This chain connects TRBV28 to TRBJ2-5; the match to TRBD2 covers 10 bases. Trimming took 5 bases from V and 4 from J; bases not matched to a gene: 7. The CDR3 consists of 15 residues. CDR1 and CDR2 (germline): MDHEN, SYDVKM. CDR3 DNA: TGTGCCAGCAGTACTAAGCGGGGGGGCCGAGAGACCCAGTACTTC. It specifies CASSTKRGGRETQYF.

At least ten counts were recorded for this clonotype. This chain joins TRBV25-1 and TRBJ2-1; a weak D match, TRBD2 (5 bases). From germline, CDR1 is MGHDK and CDR2 SYGVNS. The CDR3 contains 14 residues. Trimming removed 6 bases at V and 0 bases at J, with 9 bases between. In DNA, the CDR3 is TGTGCCAGCAGGGACTGGGGCTCCTACAATGAGCAGTTCTTC. This sequence encodes CASRDWGSYNEQFF. The variable domain in full, with the rest retrieved from reference TRBV25-1 and TRBJ2-1, is EADIYQTPRYLVIGTGKKITLECSQTMGHDKMYWYQQDPGMELHLIHYSYGVNSTEKGDLSSESTVSRIRTEHFPLTLESARPSHTSQYLCASRDWGSYNEQFFGPGTRLTVL.

The rearrangement uses TRBV20-1 and TRBJ2-3; 16 bases line up with TRBD2. V gave up 3 bases and J gave up 1 base; unmatched junction bases: 4. This CDR3 is 17 amino acids long. Germline V CDR1 and CDR2: DFQATT, SNEGSKA (reference sequence). The CDR3: CSASGGTSGGGTDTQYF. The CDR3 bases are TGCAGTGCTAGTGGTGGGACTAGCGGGGGGGGCACAGATACGCAGTATTTT.

The rearrangement joins TRBV10-3 to TRBJ2-7; TRBD1 matches 8 bases. The J segment lost 3 bases and the V segment lost 4 bases, leaving 17 bases of the junction unmatched. Germline CDR1 ENHRY, CDR2 SYGVKD. This CDR3 has 18 residues. CDR3 in amino acids: CAISGFLPGQARFYEQYF. The CDR3 region has the DNA TGTGCCATCAGTGGCTTTCTACCGGGACAGGCGAGATTCTACGAGCAGTACTTC.

Many counts were recorded for this clonotype. This chain's CDR3 is CASTSDRGRYEQYF. CDR3 DNA sequence: TGTGCCAGCACCTCGGACAGGGGGCGGTACGAGCAGTACTTC. The chain recombines TRBV12-3 or TRBV12-4 with TRBJ2-7, with TRBD1 identical over 11 bases. The CDR3 runs to 14 residues. V shed 7 bases and J 4 bases; nucleotides not matched to a gene: 6.

This clonotype was seen more than once but under ten times. The chain couples TRBV20-1 to TRBJ2-7, with 12 bases lining up with TRBD2. Trimming took 3 bases from V and 4 from J; bases not matched to a gene: 7. The CDR3 length is 15 residues. Germline-derived CDR1 and CDR2 are DFQATT and SNEGSKA (reference sequence). The CDR3 nucleotides read TGCAGTGCTAGCCTCCTGACTAGCGGGAGTTACGAGCAGTACTTC. Translated: CSASLLTSGSYEQYF.

This clonotype was observed many times. The genes are TRBV5-6 and TRBJ2-1; the match to TRBD1 covers 7 bases. V was clipped by 0 bases and J by 3 bases; unmatched bases: 6. CDR3 length equals 16 residues. Germline V CDR1 and CDR2: SGHDT, YYEEEE. The CDR3 loop reads CASSLDRGRFYNEQFF. The CDR3 nucleotides are TGTGCCAGCAGCTTGGATAGGGGGCGCTTCTACAATGAGCAGTTCTTC. Filled out from reference TRBV5-6 and TRBJ2-1, the complete variable domain reads DAGVTQSPTHLIKTRGQQVTLRCSPKSGHDTVSWYQQALGQGPQFIFQYYEEEERQRGNFPDRFSGHQFPNYSSELNVNALLLGDSALYLCASSLDRGRFYNEQFFGPGTRLTVL.

The rearrangement uses TRBV4-3 and TRBJ2-2; D might be TRBD2 (6 bases). V lost 0 bases and J 6 bases, leaving 11 bases between the germline ends. The germline V gene encodes CDR1 LGHNA and CDR2 YSLEER. CDR3 length equals 15 residues. CDR3 coding DNA: TGCGCCAGCAGCCAAGATCTGGGAGGCGCCGGGGAGCTGTTTTTT. This gives the protein CASSQDLGGAGELFF.

This chain links TRBV12-3 or TRBV12-4 with TRBJ1-1; D might be TRBD1 (6 bases). The ends were cut back, 3 bases at V and 3 bases at J, with 14 bases in the middle. The CDR3 is 15 residues long. The CDR3 protein is CASSFGVGGYTEAFF. CDR3 DNA sequence: TGTGCCAGCAGTTTTGGGGTGGGGGGCTACACTGAAGCTTTCTTT.

V and J are TRBV20-1 and TRBJ1-4; D gene ambiguous. The germline V gene has CDR1 DFQATT and CDR2 SNEGSKA (reference sequence). The CDR3 extends over 12 amino acids. With 6 bases removed from V and 8 bases from J, the gap between germline ends came to 13 bases. The CDR3: CSATGQAEKLFF. The CDR3 DNA follows: TGCAGTGCCACGGGTCAAGCCGAAAAACTGTTTTTT.

The genes are TRBV10-3 and TRBJ2-7; TRBD2 is a possible D gene (6 bases). Germline V gives CDR1 ENHRY, CDR2 SYGVKD. This CDR3 is 14 amino acids long. The V gene lost 4 bases and the J gene lost 3 bases, with 13 bases spanning the gap. The CDR3 spells CAISGDSLYYEQYF. DNA of the CDR3: TGTGCCATCAGTGGGGACTCATTATACTACGAGCAGTACTTC.

Only a few counts were recorded for this clonotype. The chain recombines TRBV4-3 with TRBJ2-7; D is uncertain. This CDR3 is built from 13 residues. Trimming stripped 0 bases from V and 4 bases from J, with 7 bases between. CDR1 LGHNA and CDR2 YSLEER come from the germline V gene. CDR3 sequence (DNA): TGCGCCAGCAGCCAAGAACAGTTATACGAGCAGTACTTC. Its protein is CASSQEQLYEQYF.

This clonotype has only a few counts. V gene TRBV7-6 combines with J gene TRBJ2-7; 9 bases fit TRBD2. CDR1 is SGHVS and CDR2 is FNYEAQ in the germline V gene. This CDR3 is 14 amino acids long. J gave up 2 bases and V 5 bases, and 4 bases lay outside the gene matches. The DNA for the CDR3 is TGTGCCAGCAGCCCTAGCGGGACCCCCTACGAGCAGTACTTC. Amino acids: CASSPSGTPYEQYF. Supplemented by reference TRBV7-6 and TRBJ2-7, the full variable domain reads GAGVSQSPRYKVTKRGQDVALRCDPISGHVSLYWYRQALGQGPEFLTYFNYEAQQDKSGLPNDRFSAERPEGSISTLTIQRTEQRDSAMYRCASSPSGTPYEQYFGPGTRLTVT.